This T cell receptor beta chain was identified in a study of CD8 T cells in ankylosing spondylitis (dated by TCRdb to 2015 to 2018). Context from the whole study: The study profiled T cell receptor beta repertoires in healthy donors and ankylosing spondylitis patients to find disease-linked TCR variants. Peripheral blood was sampled, and synovial fluid was also collected from ankylosing spondylitis patients. The full study cohort comprised 25 or so ankylosing spondylitis patients and over a hundred healthy donors.

This clonotype has ten or more counts. Its target antigen remains unknown. There are no base qualities to consult, and no much larger clone falls within one base. Sequencing used an Illumina HiSeq 2500. TCR beta libraries were prepared by quantitative 5'-RACE with molecular barcodes. The study's processing was this. Disease-linked TCR variants were identified with a new computational method built on a probabilistic model of VDJ rearrangement. The public reads were reprocessed in TCRdb via fastp at Q25 and MiXCR, keeping in-frame beta chains. Rows are combined by CDR3 protein, so each entry shows the most common genes and DNA. V and J calls and clone size were set by TCRdb, not the authors. The sample includes 750,000 to 850,000 distinct CDR3 sequences, with approximately 12% observed a single time. Around 0.51% of the sample comes from the top ten. The germline V gene sets CDR1 to SQVTM and CDR2 to ANQGSEA. Taken from cysteine to phenylalanine, the CDR3 has 13 residues. Only the CDR3 DNA is retained, 39 bases long and in frame from the first base. V gives up 4 bases and J gives up 5 bases, and the segment between their germline ends measures 11 bases.

General study outcomes and caveats: A TCR beta motif of about 8 highly homologous amino acid variants appeared characteristic of blood from ankylosing spondylitis patients. Some TCR beta motif variants had previously been reported in synovial fluid and blood of reactive arthritis patients, which suggested common disease-initiation mechanisms. The disease-linked clones were reported as significantly enriched in matched synovial fluid samples from ankylosing spondylitis patients. The disease-linked clones had a CD8+ phenotype and were found at relatively low frequencies in peripheral blood.

The sample comprised blood, either unsorted or a sorted T cell fraction (not recorded which). The TCR originated in a male donor with ankylosing spondylitis. Rearrangement joined TRBV29-1 to TRBJ2-2; TRBD2 is possibly the D segment (5 matching bases). The DNA is as follows: TGCAGCGTTGGAGCGGAGTGGACCGGGGAGCTGTTTTTT. Translated, this is CSVGAEWTGELFF.